The next 31 T cell receptor beta chains were all read from a single sample in a study of blood T cell repertoires in COVID-19. The method was immunoSEQ multiplex PCR; TCRdb's version includes in-frame clones alone and lacks a portion of them. The sample contains approximately 110,000 clones, 70% to 90% of which appear only once. Source material: peripheral blood. These receptors were collected from a woman in her 50s with acute or convalescent COVID-19.

The V and J genes are TRBV4-1 and TRBJ1-4, with D maybe TRBD1 (6 bases). There are 17 residues in the CDR3. CDR1 is MGHRA, CDR2 YSYEKL, per germline. Between the trimmed V and J ends, which lost 0 bases and 8 bases, there was a span of 19 bases. The CDR3 region is CASSQEAGEGDVEKLFF. Written as DNA, the CDR3 is TGCGCCAGCAGCCAAGAGGCAGGGGAAGGGGACGTCGAAAAACTGTTTTTT.

This clone has a handful of counts. The gene calls are TRBV2 and TRBJ2-7; 7 nucleotides match TRBD1. The J segment lost 0 bases and the V segment lost 8 bases, leaving 16 bases of the junction unmatched. The CDR3 totals 17 residues. Looked up from germline, CDR1 is SNHLY and CDR2 is FYNNEI. In DNA, the CDR3 is TGTGCCAGCCTAGGGGGCGAATCTGGGGTCTCCTCCTACGAGCAGTACTTC. Translation: CASLGGESGVSSYEQYF. Together with reference TRBV2 and TRBJ2-7, the CDR3 gives the full variable domain: EPEVTQTPSHQVTQMGQEVILRCVPISNHLYFYWYRQILGQKVEFLVSFYNNEISEKSEIFDDQFSVERPDGSNFTLKIRSTKLEDSAMYFCASLGGESGVSSYEQYFGPGTRLTVT.

V and J are TRBV5-6 and TRBJ2-5, with a weak D call TRBD2 (5 bases). The CDR3 runs to 16 residues. Germline lookup yields CDR1 SGHDT and CDR2 YYEEEE. Trimming took 0 bases from V and 2 from J, leaving 14 bases between them. The CDR3 loop is CASSLAGVRHQETQYF. CDR3 in DNA: TGTGCCAGCAGCTTGGCCGGGGTCCGCCATCAAGAGACCCAGTACTTC.

The chain combines TRBV7-9 with TRBJ2-7, with 8 bases lining up with TRBD1. In germline, CDR1 is SEHNR, CDR2 FQNEAQ (reference sequence). J lost 5 bases, V lost 5 bases, and 11 bases had no gene match. There are 15 residues in the CDR3. The CDR3, as DNA: TGTGCCAGCAGCCCCTCGGACAGGGTTCCCAACGAGCAGTACTTC. It codes for CASSPSDRVPNEQYF.

This chain uses TRBV30 with TRBJ1-4, with D hard to call. The germline V gene encodes CDR1 GTSNPN and CDR2 SVGIG (reference sequence). The V end lost 8 bases, the J end lost 0 bases, and 19 bases lay between the germline ends. The CDR3 spans 16 residues. CDR3 amino acids: CAALRSTFATNEKLFF. The CDR3 nucleotides are TGTGCCGCCTTACGGAGCACTTTTGCAACTAATGAAAAACTGTTTTTT.

Only a few counts were recorded for this clone. V and J are TRBV6-2 or TRBV6-3 and TRBJ2-3; D gene uncertain. Germline values: CDR1 MNHEY, CDR2 SVGEGT. This CDR3 has 13 amino acids. The V and J ends lost 6 bases and 2 bases respectively, with 9 bases between them. CDR3 in amino acids: CASSPPYTDTQYF. CDR3 nucleotides: TGTGCCAGCAGCCCTCCCTACACAGATACGCAGTATTTT.

CDR3 nucleotides: TGTGCCAGCAGCGGGGGACAGGGATTAGGATACGAGCAGTACTTC. The encoded protein is CASSGGQGLGYEQYF. J is TRBJ2-7 and V is TRBV11-2, with 9 bases identical to TRBD1. The CDR3 is 15 residues long. Germline-derived CDR1 and CDR2 are SGHAT and FQNNGV. V gave up 5 bases and J gave up 4 bases; unmatched junction bases: 9.

Only one count was recorded for this clone. The rearrangement uses TRBV19 and TRBJ2-1; 8 bases agree with TRBD2. CDR3 size: 14 residues. With 2 bases clipped from V and 6 bases from J, the junction kept 3 bases outside the gene matches. Per the germline V gene, CDR1 is LNHDA and CDR2 is SQIVND (reference sequence). This chain's CDR3 is CASSISGRFNEQFF. The CDR3 DNA reads TGTGCCAGTAGTATAAGCGGGAGATTCAATGAGCAGTTCTTC.

The rearrangement joins TRBV5-1 to TRBJ2-2; D is possibly TRBD1 (6 bases). Germline V gene data show CDR1 as SGHRS and CDR2 as YFSETQ. V lost 0 bases to trimming and J lost 8 bases, with 11 bases between them. This CDR3 is built from 14 residues. The CDR3 DNA is TGCGCCAGCAGCTTGGACAGGGTTGGAGGGGAGCTGTTTTTT. It specifies CASSLDRVGGELFF.

The chain is built from TRBV5-1 and TRBJ2-7; 7 positions agree with TRBD1. The V gene's germline CDR1 is SGHRS and CDR2 YFSETQ. The V and J ends lost 4 bases and 2 bases, in that order; junction bases with no gene match: 6. The CDR3 has 14 amino acids. This CDR3 is CASSLWDSPYEQYF. CDR3 nucleotide sequence: TGCGCCAGCAGCCTATGGGACAGTCCCTACGAGCAGTACTTC.

A single count supports this clone. The V and J genes are TRBV7-3 and TRBJ2-3, with TRBD2 matching 8 bases. Trimming at V came to 5 bases and at J to 0 bases, leaving 1 base not matched to a gene. CDR3 length equals 14 residues. From germline, CDR1 is SGHTA and CDR2 FQGTGA. The DNA for the CDR3 is TGTGCCAGCAGCCCGGGGGGGAGCACAGATACGCAGTATTTT. Amino acid sequence: CASSPGGSTDTQYF.

The genes are TRBV28 and TRBJ1-2; TRBD1 matches 10 bases. The CDR3 runs 14 residues. V was pared by 6 bases and J by 2 bases, with 3 bases of the junction left unmatched. CDR1 and CDR2 from the germline V gene are MDHEN and SYDVKM. The CDR3 protein is CASSRGQGNYGYTF. CDR3 coding DNA: TGTGCCAGCAGCCGGGGACAGGGGAACTATGGCTACACCTTC.

The chain combines TRBV30 with TRBJ1-1; TRBD1 might be the D (6 bases). The CDR3 runs 12 residues. Trimming left V 4 bases short and J 5 bases short, with 11 bases between. Germline-derived CDR1 and CDR2 are GTSNPN and SVGIG (reference sequence). The CDR3 DNA follows: TGTGCCTGGACAACAGGGAAAACTGAAGCTTTCTTT. This encodes CAWTTGKTEAFF.

The chain couples TRBV19 to TRBJ1-2; 7 bases are shared with TRBD1. The CDR3 sequence is 16 residues long. Germline V gene data show CDR1 as LNHDA and CDR2 as SQIVND (reference sequence). Trimming removed 4 bases from V and 0 bases from J; junction bases left unmatched: 8. CDR3 DNA: TGTGCCAGTAGTAACTGGGGACAGCAAACTAACTATGGCTACACCTTC. It specifies CASSNWGQQTNYGYTF.

The chain joins TRBV12-3 or TRBV12-4 to TRBJ2-1; a weak D match, TRBD2 (5 bases). Trimming pared 7 bases from V and 10 bases from J, leaving 14 bases between. CDR3 size: 12 residues. The CDR3 nucleotides read TGTGCCAGCAACGAGGGTGGGGAGGAGCAGTTCTTC. This sequence encodes CASNEGGEEQFF.

Only one count was recorded for this clone. J is TRBJ2-7 and V is TRBV28; 11 bases are shared with TRBD2. Germline trimming cut 9 bases from V and 4 bases from J; bases unmatched to any gene: 17. The CDR3 runs to 17 residues. Per germline, CDR1 MDHEN and CDR2 SYDVKM. The CDR3 sequence is CASSYLPGTSGTYEQYF. The DNA for the CDR3 is TGTGCCAGTTCTTATCTCCCCGGGACTAGCGGAACTTACGAGCAGTACTTC. Supplemented by reference TRBV28 and TRBJ2-7, the full variable domain reads DVKVTQSSRYLVKRTGEKVFLECVQDMDHENMFWYRQDPGLGLRLIYFSYDVKMKEKGDIPEGYSVSREKKERFSLILESASTNQTSMYLCASSYLPGTSGTYEQYFGPGTRLTVT.

V gene TRBV7-9 combines with J gene TRBJ1-2; TRBD1 aligns across 8 bases. Germline values: CDR1 SEHNR, CDR2 FQNEAQ (reference sequence). This CDR3 region has 14 residues. The ends lost 5 bases at V and 3 bases at J; junction bases unmatched: 5. CDR3 region: CASSQGQADYGYTF. The DNA of the CDR3 is TGTGCCAGCAGCCAGGGACAGGCCGACTATGGCTACACCTTC.

The chain couples TRBV25-1 to TRBJ1-1; 9 bases line up with TRBD1. The CDR3 loop spans 15 amino acids. The germline V gene has CDR1 MGHDK and CDR2 SYGVNS. Unmatched junction bases numbered 3, after V lost 0 bases and J lost 4 bases. CDR3 protein: CASSEYGTGSTEAFF. CDR3 in DNA: TGTGCCAGCAGTGAATATGGGACAGGGAGCACTGAAGCTTTCTTT.

This clone was detected only once. This chain connects TRBV6-1 to TRBJ1-3; no clear D gene. Trimming cost V 1 base and J 0 bases, with 4 bases left between them. This CDR3 spans 14 amino acids. Germline V gene data show CDR1 as MNHNS and CDR2 as SASEGT. Here the CDR3 reads CASSEDTSGNTIYF. The CDR3 DNA follows: TGTGCCAGCAGTGAAGACACCTCTGGAAACACCATATATTTT.

This clone has just one count. V usage is TRBV6-5 and J usage is TRBJ1-2; a weak D match, TRBD1 (6 bases). The CDR3 is 13 residues long. V lost 7 bases, J lost 1 base, and 10 bases lay in between. Germline V CDR1 and CDR2: MNHEY, SVGAGI. This CDR3 reads CASTTGFNYGYTF. CDR3 bases: TGTGCCAGCACTACAGGGTTTAACTATGGCTACACCTTC.

The V call is TRBV28, the J call TRBJ2-1; TRBD2 matches at 9 bases. The CDR3 runs 17 residues. V lost 2 bases to trimming and J lost 6 bases; unmatched junction nucleotides: 11. Germline lookup yields CDR1 MDHEN and CDR2 SYDVKM. The CDR3 loop is CASSLMRRGRALNEQFF. DNA for the CDR3: TGTGCCAGCAGTTTAATGAGACGCGGGAGGGCCCTCAATGAGCAGTTCTTC.

This clone was seen a few times. This rearrangement joins TRBV13 to TRBJ1-4; 7 positions agree with TRBD1. CDR1 PRHDT and CDR2 FYEKMQ come from the germline V gene (reference sequence). The CDR3 has 16 amino acids. The V segment lost 2 bases and the J segment 5 bases; nucleotides outside the gene matches: 8. The DNA for the CDR3 is TGTGCCAGCAGCTTAAAGGTGACAGGGATAAATGAAAAACTGTTTTTT. This gives the protein CASSLKVTGINEKLFF.

The V and J genes are TRBV28 and TRBJ1-1; D unresolved. Trimming removed 7 bases at V and 0 bases at J, with 9 bases between. This CDR3 has 13 residues. CDR1 MDHEN and CDR2 SYDVKM come from the germline V gene. The chain's CDR3 is CASILQMNTEAFF. In nucleotides, the CDR3 is TGTGCCAGCATTCTACAGATGAACACTGAAGCTTTCTTT.

The chain has TRBV7-9 and TRBJ1-3; no firm D call. CDR3 size: 16 residues. Germline V gene lookup returns CDR1 SEHNR and CDR2 FQNEAQ (reference sequence). The V end lost 5 bases, the J end lost 0 bases, and 14 bases lay between the germline ends. CDR3 DNA sequence: TGTGCCAGCAGCCCCACCGGGAGGGCCTCTGGAAACACCATATATTTT. It specifies CASSPTGRASGNTIYF.

The chain combines TRBV13 with TRBJ2-5; 7 positions match TRBD1. The CDR3 totals 15 residues. Germline-derived CDR1 and CDR2 are PRHDT and FYEKMQ (reference sequence). V shed 2 bases, J shed 2 bases, and the junction held 5 bases outside the gene matches. CDR3 region: CASSLRGQAQETQYF. The CDR3 nucleotides are TGTGCCAGCAGCTTAAGAGGACAGGCTCAAGAGACCCAGTACTTC.

This clone showed up just a few times. The V call is TRBV6-6, the J call TRBJ1-6; D gene ambiguous. V was trimmed by 6 bases and J by 4 bases, leaving 13 bases between them. The length of the CDR3 is 15 residues. Germline lookup yields CDR1 MNHNY and CDR2 SVGAGI (reference sequence). The CDR3 sequence is CASRPRSGYNSPLHF. DNA of the CDR3: TGTGCCAGCAGACCCAGGTCCGGATATAATTCACCCCTCCACTTT.

This clone was found once. The rearrangement uses TRBV12-3 or TRBV12-4 and TRBJ1-1; 7 positions agree with TRBD1. The CDR3 is 11 amino acids. The V segment lost 8 bases and the J segment 4 bases; nucleotides outside the gene matches: 1. CDR3 nucleotides: TGTGCCAGCTCAGGGGGCACTGAAGCTTTCTTT. Encoded protein: CASSGGTEAFF.

V and J are TRBV6-5 and TRBJ2-7; TRBD2 aligns across 11 bases. Germline V gene data show CDR1 as MNHEY and CDR2 as SVGAGI. The CDR3 has 14 residues. The ends lost 5 bases at V and 3 bases at J; junction bases unmatched: 3. The CDR3 is CASSRLAGSYEQYF. CDR3 DNA sequence: TGTGCCAGCAGTAGACTAGCGGGGAGCTACGAGCAGTACTTC.

The chain is built from TRBV7-2 and TRBJ2-7; D unclear. CDR1 is SGHTA and CDR2 is FQGNSA in the germline V gene. Trimming removed 4 bases at V and 0 bases at J, with 10 bases between. The CDR3 sequence is 14 residues long. In nucleotides, the CDR3 is TGTGCCAGCAGCTCCCTTATCCTCTCCTACGAGCAGTACTTC. Its translation is CASSSLILSYEQYF.

This chain uses TRBV7-9 with TRBJ2-2; D unclear. CDR3 length equals 15 residues. Germline V lookup: CDR1 SEHNR, CDR2 FQNEAQ (reference sequence). The ends were cut back, 3 bases at V and 0 bases at J, with 8 bases in the middle. In nucleotides, the CDR3 is TGTGCCAGCAGCTTGACACCCGCGAACACCGGGGAGCTGTTTTTT. Its protein is CASSLTPANTGELFF.

V and J are TRBV13 and TRBJ2-7, with D perhaps TRBD2 (5 bases). Trimming left V 4 bases short and J 2 bases short, with 15 bases between. The germline V gene has CDR1 PRHDT and CDR2 FYEKMQ (reference sequence). The CDR3 consists of 15 residues. As DNA, the CDR3 is TGTGCCAGCAGCTCGAGGGTAAGTGGGACCTACGAGCAGTACTTC. This encodes CASSSRVSGTYEQYF.